This T cell receptor beta chain was observed in a study of immune cell composition in non-small cell lung cancer. Germline V gene data show CDR1 as SGHVS and CDR2 as FQNEAQ. The V gene lost 2 bases and the J gene lost 4 bases, with 20 bases spanning the gap. The CDR3 runs 18 residues. Normal lung was sampled as far from the tumour as possible, at least 3 cm. Clones were sequenced by immunoSEQ multiplex PCR, and TCRdb holds only the in-frame ones, with some missing. The table records under 20,000 clones, just over 75% of them present only once. The same data also contributed to another study, on CD4 T cells in lung cancer. This second study notes: Four resected stage I-III patients provided tumor and non-adjacent lung tissue. Possibly, some blood-derived responses are in vitro primed naive T cells.

The rearrangement links TRBV7-8 to TRBJ2-2, with a weak D call TRBD2 (7 bases). The sample taken for sequencing was non-adjacent lung tissue. The sequence was collected from a human donor with non-small cell lung cancer. The CDR3 spells CASSLRGGRTSITGELFF. CDR3 in DNA: TGTGCCAGCAGCTTAAGGGGGGGAAGAACGAGTATCACCGGGGAGCTGTTTTTT.